These 15 T cell receptor beta chains originate from one sample sequenced in a study of CD8 T cells in Susac syndrome. RNA, at about 0.45 to 1 ug, was reverse transcribed with random hexamers. TCRdb processed the immunoSEQ multiplex PCR reads anew with MiXCR; each CDR3 protein has one entry. The sample contains roughly 130,000 distinct CDR3 sequences, 96% of which appear only once. The sample comprised CD4+ T cells from PBMCs. The receptors derive from a human donor with Susac syndrome.

V is TRBV20-1 and J is TRBJ1-5; D gene uncertain. Germline V gives CDR1 DFQATT, CDR2 SNEGSKA (reference sequence). The CDR3 spans 15 residues. Trimming took off 3 bases at V and 5 bases at J, with 17 bases between the two ends. The CDR3: CSASKSRYWDQPQHF. CDR3 DNA sequence: TGCAGTGCTAGTAAAAGCAGGTACTGGGATCAGCCCCAGCATTTT.

V is TRBV20-1 and J is TRBJ1-5; tentatively, D is TRBD1 (6 bases). CDR1 DFQATT and CDR2 SNEGSKA come from the germline V gene (reference sequence). The CDR3 is 12 residues long. Deletions cut 6 bases from V and 7 bases from J, with 13 bases between. The CDR3 DNA is TGCAGTGCCCGGACAGACGGCCAGCCCCAGCATTTT. This sequence encodes CSARTDGQPQHF.

The rearrangement links TRBV29-1 to TRBJ2-7; 10 bases are shared with TRBD1. Germline CDR1 SQVTM, CDR2 ANQGSEA. Trimming took 7 bases from V and 3 from J; bases not matched to a gene: 3. The CDR3 has 12 residues. In DNA, the CDR3 is TGCAGCGGTGGGACAGGGGTCTACGAGCAGTACTTC. Translating it yields CSGGTGVYEQYF.

This rearrangement joins TRBV4-1 to TRBJ2-7; D remains unclear. Germline CDR1 reads MGHRA; CDR2 reads YSYEKL. The CDR3 loop spans 16 amino acids. V shed 0 bases and J shed 0 bases, with 12 bases lying between them. The DNA of the CDR3 is TGCGCCAGCAGCCAAGATGAAGGATCTAGCTCCTACGAGCAGTACTTC. Its translation: CASSQDEGSSSYEQYF.

This sequence joins TRBV7-8 and TRBJ2-3; 7 bases are a match to TRBD2. V was pared by 0 bases and J by 3 bases, with 9 bases of the junction left unmatched. Per the germline V gene, CDR1 is SGHVS and CDR2 is FQNEAQ. This CDR3 has 17 amino acids. The CDR3 region has the DNA TGTGCCAGCAGCTTAGCGCTGGCGGGAGCGGGGACAGATACGCAGTATTTT. Translating gives CASSLALAGAGTDTQYF.

The chain joins TRBV5-1 to TRBJ2-4; D is ambiguous. Germline assignment: CDR1 SGHRS and CDR2 YFSETQ. Trimming removed 6 bases at V and 14 bases at J, with 9 bases between. This CDR3 is 9 amino acids long. This CDR3 reads CASNNKEYF. For the CDR3, the DNA is TGCGCCAGCAACAATAAAGAGTACTTC.

The chain recombines TRBV7-9 with TRBJ2-5; D not certain. CDR1 and CDR2 (germline): SEHNR, FQNEAQ (reference sequence). V shed 5 bases and J shed 5 bases, with 9 bases lying between them. CDR3 length equals 12 residues. The CDR3 coding sequence is TGTGCCAGCAGCCCAACCTCGGAGACCCAGTACTTC. It codes for CASSPTSETQYF.

This clonotype was seen a single time. The chain carries TRBV20-1 and TRBJ2-5; possible D gene TRBD2, 6 bases. CDR3 length: 12 residues. CDR1 and CDR2 (germline): DFQATT, SNEGSKA (reference sequence). V was shortened by 3 bases and J by 6 bases, with 11 bases between the two germline ends. The CDR3 reads CSASKEGQTQYF. CDR3 nucleotides: TGCAGTGCTAGTAAGGAGGGACAGACCCAGTACTTC.

The chain has TRBV29-1 and TRBJ2-1; D is ambiguous. Germline V gene sequence: CDR1 SQVTM, CDR2 ANQGSEA. The CDR3 runs 14 residues. V lost 4 bases and J lost 5, with 15 bases in between. Here the CDR3 DNA reads TGCAGCGTTGGTTCTAGGCAGATGAACAATGAGCAGTTCTTC. Translated: CSVGSRQMNNEQFF.

The chain is built from TRBV5-1 and TRBJ2-7; the D call may be TRBD1 or TRBD2 (5 bases each). CDR1 and CDR2 (germline): SGHRS, YFSETQ. The V end was cut by 0 bases, the J end by 6 bases, with 13 bases between. This CDR3 is 14 amino acids long. The CDR3 DNA follows: TGCGCCAGCAGCTTGGCCGGGAAGGGGCTCGAGCAGTACTTC. Translated: CASSLAGKGLEQYF.

The rearrangement links TRBV24-1 to TRBJ1-2, with D perhaps matching TRBD1 (5 bases). This CDR3 comprises 13 residues. The V gene's germline CDR1 is KGHDR and CDR2 SFDVKD. V lost 2 bases to trimming and J lost 6 bases, with 9 bases between them. The chain's CDR3 is CATSDSAGHGYTF. The CDR3 DNA follows: TGTGCCACCAGTGATTCTGCAGGGCATGGCTACACCTTC.

This chain connects TRBV9 to TRBJ2-5; D is unclear. The CDR3 covers 13 residues. The ends were cut back, 4 bases at V and 3 bases at J, with 10 bases in the middle. CDR1 and CDR2 (germline): SGDLS, YYNGEE. Here the CDR3 reads CASSLSLEETQYF. The CDR3 coding sequence is TGTGCCAGCAGCCTGAGCTTGGAAGAGACCCAGTACTTC.

The J gene is TRBJ1-2, the V gene TRBV18; D not certain. Germline V gene sequence: CDR1 KGHSH, CDR2 LQKENI. Deletions cut 2 bases from V and 8 bases from J, with 12 bases between. The CDR3 loop spans 13 amino acids. The CDR3 reads CASSPFDRRGYTF. The CDR3 bases are TGTGCCAGCTCACCATTCGATAGACGGGGCTACACCTTC.

J is TRBJ2-2 and V is TRBV29-1, with 11 bases matching TRBD2. The CDR3 sequence is 17 residues long. Germline-derived CDR1 and CDR2 are SQVTM and ANQGSEA. V was clipped by 4 bases and J by 2 bases; unmatched bases: 9. CDR3: CSVGGSGTSGNTGELFF. The CDR3 nucleotides are TGCAGCGTTGGGGGGTCCGGGACTAGCGGAAACACCGGGGAGCTGTTTTTT.

The chain is built from TRBV20-1 and TRBJ2-2; 7 bases match TRBD1. The CDR3 totals 14 residues. Germline V CDR1 and CDR2: DFQATT, SNEGSKA (reference sequence). V lost 5 bases and J lost 1; bases outside the gene matches: 4. The DNA for the CDR3 is TGCAGTGCTTTGGACAGGCGGAACACCGGGGAGCTGTTTTTT. This codes for CSALDRRNTGELFF.